The clone carrying this T cell receptor (beta chain) was recorded a few times. Its antigen is not known. This CDR3 region has 19 residues. Germline V gene sequence: CDR1 LGHNT, CDR2 FRNRAP. The J segment lost 0 bases and the V segment lost 8 bases, leaving 15 bases of the junction unmatched. Amplified TCR beta CDR3 regions came from RNA transcripts. First-round RT-PCR with HTBI primers amplified the TCR CDR3 region. Each CDR3 protein is one row after TCRdb ran MiXCR on the multiplex PCR reads. The sample includes around 380,000 distinct CDR3 sequences, about 13% of them seen just once. The sample is drawn from a study of T cells in Graves' hyperthyroidism and ophthalmopathy. General study findings and limits: Most thyroid clonotypes with frequency above 0.001 were detected in blood.

The source of the PBMCs was over 8.5 ml of fresh peripheral blood. The sequencing input was blood. The genes are TRBV12-5 and TRBJ2-5; 13 nucleotides match TRBD2. The source is a man between 25 and 39 years old with Graves' hyperthyroidism that later progressed to Graves' ophthalmopathy. The CDR3 bases are TGTGCTAGTATGGGAACCTGGACTAGCGGGGGACTTTACCAAGAGACCCAGTACTTC. Amino acid sequence: CASMGTWTSGGLYQETQYF.